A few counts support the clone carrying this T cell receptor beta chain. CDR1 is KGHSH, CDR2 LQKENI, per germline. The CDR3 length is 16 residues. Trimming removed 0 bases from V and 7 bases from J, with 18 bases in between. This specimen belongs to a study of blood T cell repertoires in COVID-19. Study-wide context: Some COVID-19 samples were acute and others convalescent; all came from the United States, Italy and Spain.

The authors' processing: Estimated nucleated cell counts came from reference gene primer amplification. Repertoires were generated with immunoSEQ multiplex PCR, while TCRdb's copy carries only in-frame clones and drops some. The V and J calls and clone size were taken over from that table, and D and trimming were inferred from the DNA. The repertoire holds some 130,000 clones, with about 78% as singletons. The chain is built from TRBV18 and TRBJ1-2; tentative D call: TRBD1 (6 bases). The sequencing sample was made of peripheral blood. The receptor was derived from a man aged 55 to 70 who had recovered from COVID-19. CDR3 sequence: CASSPPSAGDSRGYTF. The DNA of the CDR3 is TGTGCCAGCTCACCACCATCGGCAGGGGATAGTCGTGGCTACACCTTC. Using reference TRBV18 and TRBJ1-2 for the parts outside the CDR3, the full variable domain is NAGVMQNPRHLVRRRGQEARLRCSPMKGHSHVYWYRQLPEEGLKFMVYLQKENIIDESGMPKERFSAEFPKEGPSILRIQQVVRGDSAAYFCASSPPSAGDSRGYTFGSGTRLTVV.